The rows below give T cell receptor beta chains drawn from one sample of a study of OX40 agonist ivuxolimab in advanced cancers. Profiled with immunoSEQ multiplex PCR; TCRdb holds only in-frame clones, not every one. This table holds around 68,000 clones, around nine tenths found once. The material was CD4+ or CD8+ T cells sorted from blood, obtained in a trial of the OX40 agonist ivuxolimab. The origin of the receptors is an adult with an advanced solid tumor such as melanoma, head and neck, liver or kidney cancer. Both conserved end residues are part of each CDR3. D genes are given only for firm matches. Clone size is given for some rows only: seen once, a few or many times, or a class if the clone is expanded.

TGTGCCAGCAGTTCTTTCCTCGCAGCCACTAACTATGGCTACACCTTC	CASSSFLAATNYGYTF	.	.	TRBV6-5	TRBJ1-2
TGTGCCAGCTCACCACTGAGTAATGAAAAACTGTTTTTT	CASSPLSNEKLFF	.	.	TRBV18	TRBJ1-4
TGTGCCAGCAGTTCTCCAGGACGGGGCACTGAAGCTTTCTTT	CASSSPGRGTEAFF	.	.	TRBV27	TRBJ1-1
TGTGCCAGCAGCCTATCGGGTTCACCCCTCCACTTT	CASSLSGSPLHF	.	.	TRBV7-9	TRBJ1-6
TGCGCCAGCAGCGGTGACGGTCGCTACGAGCAGTACTTC	CASSGDGRYEQYF	.	once	TRBV5-1	TRBJ2-7
TGTGCCAGCAGCCAACTGCGGGGGAGCTCCTACAATGAGCAGTTCTTC	CASSQLRGSSYNEQFF	TRBD2	.	TRBV7-9	TRBJ2-1
TGCAGCAGCGGACAGGGGCCCTACGAGCAGTACTTC	CSSGQGPYEQYF	TRBD1	.	TRBV29-1	TRBJ2-7
TGCGCCAGCAGCCAAGAAAGAATAGCTCTGAGCTATGGCTACACCTTC	CASSQERIALSYGYTF	.	.	TRBV4-1	TRBJ1-2
TGTGCCAGCAGCCCACAAGAAAGGGGAGGCTGGGACATTCAGTACTTC	CASSPQERGGWDIQYF	.	.	TRBV7-9	TRBJ2-4
TGTGCCAGCAGTTCCCTCTCCCTGGGTGGCGGGGAGCTGTTTTTT	CASSSLSLGGGELFF	.	.	TRBV27	TRBJ2-2
TGCGCCAGCACCCTGGGCCCGGGACAGGTCTACGAGCAGTACTTC	CASTLGPGQVYEQYF	TRBD1	few	TRBV4-1	TRBJ2-7
TGTGCCAGCAGAGGCGCCACCTACGAGCAGTACTTC	CASRGATYEQYF	.	.	TRBV6-5	TRBJ2-7
TGCGCCAGCAGCTTGGGAAACAGGGGGCTCGGCACCGGGGAGCTGTTTTTT	CASSLGNRGLGTGELFF	TRBD1	.	TRBV5-1	TRBJ2-2
TGTGCCAGTAGCCCGCGGACAGGGAGAGACGAGCAGTACTTC	CASSPRTGRDEQYF	TRBD1	.	TRBV19	TRBJ2-7
TGTGCCAGTAGTATTGGGCCGGGGAAGGGAGATACGCAGTATTTT	CASSIGPGKGDTQYF	.	.	TRBV19	TRBJ2-3
TGTGCCAGCAGTGAGGGACCCTACTACGAGCAGTACTTC	CASSEGPYYEQYF	.	.	TRBV6-1	TRBJ2-7
TGCAGCGTCGGGACAGGGGGTTACGAGCAGTACTTC	CSVGTGGYEQYF	TRBD1	.	TRBV29-1	TRBJ2-7
TGTGCCAGTAGCGAGGGGCGGTCTGGGGCCAACGTCCTGACTTTC	CASSEGRSGANVLTF	.	.	TRBV19	TRBJ2-6
TGTGCCAGCAGCCCCGTGGGGACCCCGGGAGAGACCCAGTACTTC	CASSPVGTPGETQYF	.	few	TRBV5-8	TRBJ2-5